This is a list of T cell receptor beta chains from one sample in a study of human T cells and chemical hapten exposure. TCRdb called the RACE reads again in MiXCR, with one record for every CDR3 protein. The sample lists tens of thousands of distinct CDR3 sequences, about 8.8% occurring once. Specimen: whole blood. These receptor sequences come from a female donor in good health. Some clones in this sample may be carry-over from other donors' samples. Both conserved end residues are part of each CDR3. Fields, in order: V gene, clone size, J gene, D gene, CDR3 DNA, CDR3 protein. D genes are given only for firm matches. Not every row has a clone size; where given, it reads once, few, many or a size class.

TRBV12-3/TRBV12-4	.	TRBJ1-1	.	TGTGCCAGCAGTCCACAGGGTGGTGGTGAAGCTTTCTTT	CASSPQGGGEAFF
TRBV10-3	many	TRBJ1-3	.	TGTGCCATCTCTCCTTTAACAGGGAGAGCTGGAAACACCATATATTTT	CAISPLTGRAGNTIYF
TRBV27	many	TRBJ2-5	.	TGTGCCAGCACCCCCCTGGGGGCTAACCAAGAGACCCAGTACTTC	CASTPLGANQETQYF
TRBV10-3	.	TRBJ2-2	TRBD2	TGTGCCATCAGACCACTAGCGGGAGCGAGCACCGGGGAGCTGTTTTTT	CAIRPLAGASTGELFF
TRBV5-1	many	TRBJ2-1	TRBD2	TGCGCCAGCAGCCCCGGACTAGCGGGAGCCCGGGAGCAGTTCTTC	CASSPGLAGAREQFF
TRBV29-1	many	TRBJ1-1	.	TGCAGCGTCGAAACAGGGAGCGGCGCTTTCTTT	CSVETGSGAFF
TRBV19	.	TRBJ1-5	.	TGTGCCAGTAGTATTTTGCTCGGGAATCAGCCCCAGCATTTT	CASSILLGNQPQHF
TRBV6-2/TRBV6-3	.	TRBJ2-3	.	TGTGCCAGCAGTTACTTTGCGAGCACAGATACGCAGTATTTT	CASSYFASTDTQYF
TRBV20-1	.	TRBJ2-3	.	TGCAGTGCTAGAACCACTATTGAGTATTTT	CSARTTIEYF
TRBV27	.	TRBJ2-3	TRBD2	TGTGCCAGCAGTTTCGGTCTAGCGGGCACAGATACGCAGTATTTT	CASSFGLAGTDTQYF
TRBV4-3	few	TRBJ1-2	.	TGCGCCAGCAGCCAGGTGGGCTCCGAGGAGAACTATGGCTACACCTTC	CASSQVGSEENYGYTF
TRBV27	few	TRBJ1-5	.	TGTGCCAGCAGTGTCCGGGGGATCAATCAGCCCCAGCATTTT	CASSVRGINQPQHF
TRBV11-1	many	TRBJ2-2	.	TGTGCCAGCAGCTTATGGGCCAGTAGGACCGGGGAGCTGTTTTTT	CASSLWASRTGELFF
TRBV29-1	many	TRBJ1-3	.	TGCAGCGTTGTATTAGCTCCGGCTGGAAACACCATATATTTT	CSVVLAPAGNTIYF
TRBV7-9	few	TRBJ1-1	.	TGTGCCAGCACCTATTCGACAGGGAACACTGAAGCTTTCTTT	CASTYSTGNTEAFF
TRBV4-1	.	TRBJ2-1	.	TGCGCCAGCAGCCAAGATCTACTAGCCGGTGAGCAGTTCTTC	CASSQDLLAGEQFF
TRBV10-3	many	TRBJ2-1	TRBD1	TGTGCCATCAGAGAGGGACAGGGGGCCAATGAGCAGTTCTTC	CAIREGQGANEQFF
TRBV27	.	TRBJ1-1	.	TGTGCCAGCCAGCTCCCTTACGAAGCTTTCTTT	CASQLPYEAFF
TRBV5-6	few	TRBJ2-7	.	TGTGCCAGCAGCTTGGTAAGCTACGAGCAGTACTTC	CASSLVSYEQYF
TRBV28	.	TRBJ2-7	.	TGTGCCAGCAGCCCGGGCGGCAGATCCTACGAGCAGTACTTC	CASSPGGRSYEQYF
TRBV20-1	many	TRBJ2-3	TRBD2	TGCAGTGCTAGAGAACTAGCGGGAGATAGCACAGATACGCAGTATTTT	CSARELAGDSTDTQYF
TRBV13	.	TRBJ2-3	TRBD1	TGTGCCAGCAGCTCCCCCACAGGGGAAGGGAGCACAGATACGCAGTATTTT	CASSSPTGEGSTDTQYF
TRBV4-3	many	TRBJ2-3	.	TGCGCCAGCAGCCAAGATCGGGGAACTAGCACAGATACGCAGTATTTT	CASSQDRGTSTDTQYF
TRBV11-1	few	TRBJ2-7	TRBD1	TGTGCCAGCAGCTTTGGGACAGGGGCCTACGAGCAGTACTTC	CASSFGTGAYEQYF
TRBV28	few	TRBJ2-5	.	TGTGCCAGCAGTCCCTACCAAGAGACCCAGTACTTC	CASSPYQETQYF
TRBV5-1	.	TRBJ2-5	.	TGCGCCAGCAGCTTGGGGGGCGAAGAGACCCAGTACTTC	CASSLGGEETQYF
TRBV5-1	.	TRBJ2-7	TRBD2	TGCGCCAGCAGCTTTGGGACTAGCGGGAGTAGTGGCCCGCAGTACTTC	CASSFGTSGSSGPQYF
TRBV30	few	TRBJ1-2	TRBD1	TGTGCCTGGAGTAGGACAGGGTTCACCTATGGCTACACCTTC	CAWSRTGFTYGYTF
TRBV5-1	.	TRBJ2-7	.	TGCGCCAGCAGCTTCGATTCCCGGGGCGAGCAGTACTTC	CASSFDSRGEQYF
TRBV12-3/TRBV12-4	.	TRBJ2-5	.	TGTGCCAGCAGTTTGAGACAGTCCGGGGAGACCCAGTACTTC	CASSLRQSGETQYF
TRBV3-1	.	TRBJ1-4	.	TGTGCCAGCAGCCAAGATCGCCGCGGAGCAACTAATGAAAAACTGTTTTTT	CASSQDRRGATNEKLFF
TRBV5-1	.	TRBJ2-3	.	TGCGCCAGCAGTTACCAGGTCGGGGCAGATACGCAGTATTTT	CASSYQVGADTQYF
TRBV27	.	TRBJ2-1	TRBD2	TGTGCCAGCAGTTCCGGCGGGAGGTACAATGAGCAGTTCTTC	CASSSGGRYNEQFF
TRBV23-1	.	TRBJ2-1	TRBD2	TGCGCCAGCAGTCAACCACGCCCGGGACTAGCGGGAGATGAGCAGTTCTTC	CASSQPRPGLAGDEQFF
TRBV2	many	TRBJ1-5	.	TGTGCCAGCAGTGACAGCAATCAGCCCCAGCATTTT	CASSDSNQPQHF
TRBV28	few	TRBJ1-5	.	TGTGCCAGCAGTACCCGGGGTCGAACCGGCAATCAGCCCCAGCATTTT	CASSTRGRTGNQPQHF
TRBV2	many	TRBJ2-1	TRBD1	TGTGCCAGCAGGGCCCTCGACAGGGGCTCCTACAATGAGCAGTTCTTC	CASRALDRGSYNEQFF
TRBV2	.	TRBJ1-2	.	TGTGCCAGCAGCTCCGGACCTTTCTATGGCTACACCTTC	CASSSGPFYGYTF
TRBV27	.	TRBJ2-1	.	TGTGCCAGCAGTCCCGACTGGAACAATGAGCAGTTCTTC	CASSPDWNNEQFF
TRBV20-1	many	TRBJ2-5	.	TGCAGTGCCACGGGAGGTCAGGGACACCGGCAAGAGACCCAGTACTTC	CSATGGQGHRQETQYF
TRBV25-1	few	TRBJ2-1	.	TGTGCCAGCAGTCCCGCACCCGGCGACGGATACAATGAGCAGTTCTTC	CASSPAPGDGYNEQFF
TRBV7-2	few	TRBJ2-5	TRBD1	TGTGCCAGCAGCTCCCAGGGGGCGCCGGGAGAGACCCAGTACTTC	CASSSQGAPGETQYF
TRBV13	few	TRBJ1-4	.	TGTGCCAGCAGCTCAACCGGGACAGAAAAACTGTTTTTT	CASSSTGTEKLFF
TRBV29-1	few	TRBJ2-1	.	TGCAGCACATCAGGGATCGGGAATGAGCAGTTCTTC	CSTSGIGNEQFF
TRBV5-1	few	TRBJ1-2	.	TGCGCCAGCTATGCGGGTGGCTATGGCTACACCTTC	CASYAGGYGYTF
TRBV12-3/TRBV12-4	few	TRBJ1-2	TRBD1	TGTGCCAGCAGTTTAGGTGGACAGGGGAAATCCTATGGCTACACCTTC	CASSLGGQGKSYGYTF
TRBV7-8	few	TRBJ2-3	.	TGTGCCAGCAGCTTAGCGCTGTGGGGAGTGGGCACAGATACGCAGTATTTT	CASSLALWGVGTDTQYF
TRBV4-1	.	TRBJ1-1	.	TGCGCCAGCAGCCAAGATCATACAGGGTACACTGAAGCTTTCTTT	CASSQDHTGYTEAFF
TRBV28	few	TRBJ2-7	TRBD1	TGTGCCAGCCAAAGGACAGGGAAAAGGAGCTACGAGCAGTACTTC	CASQRTGKRSYEQYF
TRBV19	many	TRBJ2-2	TRBD2	TGTGCCAGTAGCCGGGGGACTAGCGTTACTACCGGGGAGCTGTTTTTT	CASSRGTSVTTGELFF
TRBV3-1	many	TRBJ2-7	.	TGTGCCAGCAGTCTACAATCCGGCTACGAGCAGTACTTC	CASSLQSGYEQYF
TRBV28	few	TRBJ2-3	.	TGTGCCAGCAAAAGGCGGGGGCCAGATACGCAGTATTTT	CASKRRGPDTQYF
TRBV19	.	TRBJ2-2	.	TGTGCCAGTAGCCAAAGCAGGGATTTTACCGGGGAGCTGTTTTTT	CASSQSRDFTGELFF